Below, 21 T cell receptor beta chains from the same sample are listed, as sequenced in a study of cytomegalovirus exposure and HLA in healthy donors. Amplification used 60 Vbeta primers and 13 Jbeta primers. The repertoire was sequenced with immunoSEQ multiplex PCR; TCRdb's copy has only in-frame clones and lacks some. In the table there are about 79,000 clones, just over 70% of which are singletons. Sequencing was carried out using PBMCs. The receptors were sampled from a man in his 60s in good health and CMV-seronegative.

V gene TRBV7-2 combines with J gene TRBJ1-5; D is unresolved. Per germline, CDR1 SGHTA and CDR2 FQGNSA. The V and J ends lost 5 bases and 6 bases respectively, with 14 bases between them. This CDR3 has 14 residues. CDR3 protein: CASSASPRVQPQHF. CDR3 coding DNA: TGTGCCAGCAGCGCATCACCGAGAGTTCAGCCCCAGCATTTT.

Concerning this clone itself: The same CDR3 can be traced to other DNA sequences in this sample. CDR3 sequence reads: CASSLVRGSYEQYF. In DNA form, the CDR3 reads TGTGCCAGCAGCTTAGTTAGGGGATCCTACGAGCAGTACTTC. This chain links TRBV11-2 with TRBJ2-7; possibly TRBD1 for D (5 bases). The CDR3 totals 14 residues. Trimming took 1 base from V and 1 from J, leaving 8 bases between them. Per the germline V gene, CDR1 is SGHAT and CDR2 is FQNNGV.

The chain is built from TRBV6-6 and TRBJ1-1, with D possibly matching TRBD1 (6 bases). The CDR3 has 14 residues. CDR1 and CDR2 from the germline V gene are MNHNY and SVGAGI (reference sequence). V was trimmed by 8 bases and J by 5 bases, leaving 18 bases between them. This CDR3 reads CASEAPSGTTEAFF. The CDR3, as DNA: TGTGCCAGCGAGGCCCCGTCCGGGACAACTGAAGCTTTCTTT.

This clone has only a few counts. This chain uses TRBV19 with TRBJ1-1; a possible D gene is TRBD1 (5 bases). CDR1 LNHDA and CDR2 SQIVND come from the germline V gene (reference sequence). The CDR3 spans 13 residues. Trimming took off 3 bases at V and 4 bases at J, with 9 bases between the two ends. CDR3: CASSMTAGTEAFF. CDR3 DNA: TGTGCCAGTAGTATGACAGCGGGCACTGAAGCTTTCTTT.

This clone was picked up a small number of times. V and J are TRBV28 and TRBJ1-1; no clear D. The germline V and J ends were trimmed by 2 bases and 7 bases, with 11 bases remaining between them. Germline CDR1 reads MDHEN; CDR2 reads SYDVKM. The CDR3 runs to 13 residues. The CDR3 sequence: CASSLRGVYEAFF. CDR3 sequence (DNA): TGTGCCAGCAGTTTACGGGGAGTTTATGAAGCTTTCTTT.

V usage is TRBV4-3 and J usage is TRBJ2-1, with D unresolved. V was shortened by 0 bases and J by 4 bases, with 10 bases between the two germline ends. The CDR3 has 15 residues. Germline V CDR1 and CDR2: LGHNA, YSLEER. The CDR3: CASSQDGGGYNEQFF. CDR3 nucleotide sequence: TGCGCCAGCAGCCAAGATGGTGGCGGATACAATGAGCAGTTCTTC.

The sample holds a few counts of this clone. The rearrangement joins TRBV5-6 to TRBJ2-7; possibly TRBD1 for D (6 bases). V lost 2 bases, J lost 1 base, and 7 bases lay in between. Germline lookup yields CDR1 SGHDT and CDR2 YYEEEE. This CDR3 has 13 amino acids. The CDR3 here is CASSLQGSYEQYF. The CDR3 DNA reads TGTGCCAGCAGCTTACAGGGATCCTACGAGCAGTACTTC.

The chain joins TRBV11-2 to TRBJ2-7; TRBD2 matches 14 bases. Germline V gene sequence: CDR1 SGHAT, CDR2 FQNNGV. V was clipped by 5 bases and J by 6 bases; unmatched bases: 9. The CDR3 consists of 16 residues. CDR3 sequence (DNA): TGTGCCAGCAGCACCCAAGGGACTAGCGGGGGCGGCGAGCAGTACTTC. Translated, it gives CASSTQGTSGGGEQYF.

Only one count was recorded for this clone. At one end the junction does not follow the germline gene, possibly because of a read error. The chain joins TRBV19 to TRBJ2-5; weak D call: TRBD1 (6 bases). This CDR3 contains 14 residues. Per germline, CDR1 LNHDA and CDR2 SQIVND (reference sequence). The CDR3 DNA sequence: TGTGCCATTAGTAAGCGACAGGCCCAAGAGACCCAGTACTTC. Translated, it gives CAISKRQAQETQYF.

The chain couples TRBV10-1 to TRBJ1-1, with D unresolved. Trimming left V 4 bases short and J 5 bases short, with 11 bases between. Germline V gives CDR1 WNHNN, CDR2 SYGVQD (reference sequence). The CDR3 extends over 13 amino acids. The CDR3 nucleotides read TGCGCCAGCAGTGCAAGTCCGGGGACTGAAGCTTTCTTT. Residues: CASSASPGTEAFF.

The table lists this clone with a count of one. J is TRBJ1-2 and V is TRBV10-3; 8 bases map to TRBD1. The CDR3 runs to 12 residues. The V gene's germline CDR1 is ENHRY and CDR2 SYGVKD. V was clipped by 7 bases and J by 4 bases; unmatched bases: 2. The CDR3 DNA follows: TGTGCCATCACAGGGACAGGCTATGGCTACACCTTC. This sequence encodes CAITGTGYGYTF.

V is TRBV4-2 and J is TRBJ1-4; TRBD1 aligns across 7 bases. The CDR3 spans 20 residues. Per the germline V gene, CDR1 is LGHNA and CDR2 is YNFKEQ. The V and J ends lost 0 bases and 0 bases, in that order; junction bases with no gene match: 13. For the CDR3, the DNA is TGTGCCAGCAGCCAAGAGGGGTACAGGGGCGTCCTTGCAACTAATGAAAAACTGTTTTTT. Translating gives CASSQEGYRGVLATNEKLFF.

The chain's CDR3 is CASSLVGGTADTQYF. The CDR3 nucleotides are TGCGCCAGCAGCTTGGTAGGGGGCACGGCAGATACGCAGTATTTT. This chain joins TRBV5-1 and TRBJ2-3; 7 bases fit TRBD1. The CDR3 sequence is 15 residues long. Unmatched junction bases numbered 5, after V lost 0 bases and J lost 4 bases. Germline CDR1 and CDR2: SGHRS and YFSETQ.

This sequence joins TRBV11-2 and TRBJ2-3, with D unresolved. Germline V gene sequence: CDR1 SGHAT, CDR2 FQNNGV. This CDR3 has 12 residues. Trimming removed 3 bases from V and 5 bases from J, with 6 bases in between. DNA for the CDR3: TGTGCCAGCAGCTTCATCAGAGATACGCAGTATTTT. This codes for CASSFIRDTQYF.

The CDR3 DNA reads TGTGCCAGCCAAAAGGAGAGGCAAGCTTTCTTT. Protein: CASQKERQAFF. The V and J genes are TRBV6-5 and TRBJ1-1; unclear D gene. Germline loops: CDR1 MNHEY, CDR2 SVGAGI. V lost 8 bases and J 9 bases, leaving 13 bases between the germline ends. The CDR3 length is 11 residues.

This clone was counted between two and nine times. J is TRBJ1-6 and V is TRBV7-8, with D tentatively TRBD1 (5 bases). The V and J ends lost 1 base and 6 bases respectively, with 13 bases between them. The CDR3 covers 16 residues. Germline V lookup: CDR1 SGHVS, CDR2 FQNEAQ. For the CDR3, the DNA is TGTGCCAGCAGCTTAGGCGATTTCGGGGGTAATTCACCCCTCCACTTT. The encoded protein is CASSLGDFGGNSPLHF.

The CDR3 nucleotides are TGTGCCACCAGCAGGGATAGCGGGCCTTACGAGCAGTACTTC. Protein product: CATSRDSGPYEQYF. The chain employs TRBV15 and TRBJ2-7; TRBD2 aligns across 7 bases. Germline CDR1 reads LNHNV; CDR2 reads YYDKDF (reference sequence). There are 14 residues in the CDR3. The trim removed 3 bases at V and 4 bases at J, leaving 6 bases unmatched.

The CDR3 sequence: CASIAGLGNEKLFF. For the CDR3, the DNA is TGTGCCAGCATCGCGGGCCTGGGGAATGAAAAACTGTTTTTT. The chain is built from TRBV2 and TRBJ1-4; no definite D call. The CDR3 consists of 14 residues. Germline values: CDR1 SNHLY, CDR2 FYNNEI. Trimming pared 7 bases from V and 5 bases from J, leaving 14 bases between.

This clone was seen once. V is TRBV5-6 and J is TRBJ2-7, with 16 bases identical to TRBD2. This CDR3 is 19 amino acids long. CDR1 is SGHDT, CDR2 YYEEEE, per germline. The V and J ends lost 3 bases and 6 bases, in that order; junction bases with no gene match: 15. In DNA form, the CDR3 reads TGTGCCAGCAGCTCGACAAACCTGGGACTAGCGGGAGGGCTTGGCGAGCAGTACTTC. It translates to CASSSTNLGLAGGLGEQYF.

The chain is built from TRBV9 and TRBJ2-5, with 8 bases matching TRBD1. Germline CDR1 reads SGDLS; CDR2 reads YYNGEE. The CDR3 spans 14 residues. The V gene end was trimmed by 4 bases and the J gene end by 4 bases; junction bases not matched to a gene: 6. CDR3 sequence (DNA): TGTGCCAGCAGCCGAACAGGGGGAGCAGAGACCCAGTACTTC. It translates to CASSRTGGAETQYF. Drawing the rest from reference TRBV9 and TRBJ2-5, the complete variable domain is DSGVTQTPKHLITATGQRVTLRCSPRSGDLSVYWYQQSLDQGLQFLIQYYNGEERAKGNILERFSAQQFPDLHSELNLSSLELGDSALYFCASSRTGGAETQYFGPGTRLLVL.

The genes are TRBV14 and TRBJ1-4; D not certain. The CDR3 is 14 residues long. Germline V gives CDR1 SGHDN, CDR2 FVKESK. V shed 2 bases and J shed 4 bases, with 8 bases lying between them. CDR3 in amino acids: CASSQWRSNEKLFF. In DNA form, the CDR3 reads TGTGCCAGCAGCCAATGGCGGAGTAATGAAAAACTGTTTTTT.